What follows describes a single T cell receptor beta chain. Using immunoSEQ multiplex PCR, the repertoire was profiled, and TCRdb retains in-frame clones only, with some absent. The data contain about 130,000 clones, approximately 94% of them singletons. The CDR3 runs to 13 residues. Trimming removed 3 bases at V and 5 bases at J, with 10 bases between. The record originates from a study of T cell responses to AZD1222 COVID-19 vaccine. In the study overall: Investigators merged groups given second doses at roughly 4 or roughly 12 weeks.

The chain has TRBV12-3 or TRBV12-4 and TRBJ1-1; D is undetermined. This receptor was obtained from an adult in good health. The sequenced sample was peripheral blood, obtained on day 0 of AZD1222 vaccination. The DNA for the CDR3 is TGTGCCAGCAGTTTGAAGTTTCTGACTGAAGCTTTCTTT. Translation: CASSLKFLTEAFF.